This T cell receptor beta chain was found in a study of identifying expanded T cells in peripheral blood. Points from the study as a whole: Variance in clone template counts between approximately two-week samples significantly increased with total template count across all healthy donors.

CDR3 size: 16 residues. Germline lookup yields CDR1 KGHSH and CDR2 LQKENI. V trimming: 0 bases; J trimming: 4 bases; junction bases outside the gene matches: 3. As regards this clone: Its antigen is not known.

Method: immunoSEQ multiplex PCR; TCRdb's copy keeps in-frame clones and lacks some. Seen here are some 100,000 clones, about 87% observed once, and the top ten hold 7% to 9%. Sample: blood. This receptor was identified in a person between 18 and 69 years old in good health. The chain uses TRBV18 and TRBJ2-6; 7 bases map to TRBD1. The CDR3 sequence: CASSPPQGTGANVLTF. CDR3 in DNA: TGTGCCAGCTCACCACCACAGGGGACCGGGGCCAACGTCCTGACTTTC.